The rows below give T cell receptor beta chains drawn from one sample of a study of T cell changes during pregnancy in multiple sclerosis. Profiling relied on immunoSEQ multiplex PCR, and the TCRdb table lists in-frame clones only, not all of them. This table has under 50,000 clones, around 92% appearing once. The sample in question was CD8+ T cells from peripheral blood mononuclear cells, obtained before pregnancy. The receptors were gathered from a female donor with multiple sclerosis, enrolled in a pregnancy study. The CDR3 runs from the conserved cysteine through the conserved F or W. The D gene is left open where the match is weak.

j_call v_call d_call cdr3_nt cdr3_aa
TRBJ1-5 TRBV27 - TGTGCCAGCAGTTTCTATAGCAATCAGCCCCAGCATTTT CASSFYSNQPQHF
TRBJ2-7 TRBV7-2 - TGTGCCAGCAGCTCTTACACAGGATACGAGCAGTACTTC CASSSYTGYEQYF
TRBJ1-2 TRBV5-8 - TGTGCCAGCAGCCACTCACCAGGATACGCCTTCTATGGCTACACCTTC CASSHSPGYAFYGYTF
TRBJ1-1 TRBV7-9 - TGTGCCAGCAGCGCGACAGGCACTGAAGCTTTCTTT CASSATGTEAFF
TRBJ2-7 TRBV28 - TGTGCCAGCAGTTTAGGGCAGACCTACGAGCAGTACTTC CASSLGQTYEQYF
TRBJ2-7 TRBV27 - TGTGCCAGCAGTTTCCGCAGGCCCTACGAGCAGTACTTC CASSFRRPYEQYF
TRBJ2-2 TRBV4-1 - TGCGCCAGCAGCGGGGGGAGCACCGGGGAGCTGTTTTTT CASSGGSTGELFF
TRBJ2-1 TRBV2 TRBD1 TGTGCCAGCAGTGAAGGCAGGGGGACGCGTTACAATGAGCAGTTCTTC CASSEGRGTRYNEQFF
TRBJ1-4 TRBV9 - TGTGCCAGCAGCTTAACAGGGTCCACTAATGAAAAACTGTTTTTT CASSLTGSTNEKLFF
TRBJ1-2 TRBV2 TRBD1 TGTGCCAGCAGTTTGGACAGGGGGGACGGGGGCTACACCTTC CASSLDRGDGGYTF
TRBJ1-4 TRBV2 - TGTGCCAGCATATTGAGGGGAGGCGAAAAACTGTTTTTT CASILRGGEKLFF
TRBJ1-1 TRBV28 - TGTGCCAGCAGTTCCTCCTTCCGGGATACTGAAGCTTTCTTT CASSSSFRDTEAFF
TRBJ2-7 TRBV7-9 TRBD1 TGTGCCAGCGGAGTGGGGACAGGGATTCACGAGCAGTACTTC CASGVGTGIHEQYF
TRBJ2-3 TRBV9 TRBD2 TGTGCCAGCAGCGTAGGGGAACTAGCGGGGAGCACAGATACGCAGTATTTT CASSVGELAGSTDTQYF
TRBJ1-6 TRBV5-4 - TGTGCCAGCAGCCTTAATCGCGACAGCTCCTATAATTCACCCCTCCACTTT CASSLNRDSSYNSPLHF
TRBJ2-1 TRBV5-1 - TGCGCCAGCAGCTTGGAAGGTAGCGGAGGGGACAATGAGCAGTTCTTC CASSLEGSGGDNEQFF
TRBJ2-7 TRBV6-4 TRBD1 TGTGCCAGCAGCGCCGGACAGGGGAGCTACGAGCAGTACTTC CASSAGQGSYEQYF